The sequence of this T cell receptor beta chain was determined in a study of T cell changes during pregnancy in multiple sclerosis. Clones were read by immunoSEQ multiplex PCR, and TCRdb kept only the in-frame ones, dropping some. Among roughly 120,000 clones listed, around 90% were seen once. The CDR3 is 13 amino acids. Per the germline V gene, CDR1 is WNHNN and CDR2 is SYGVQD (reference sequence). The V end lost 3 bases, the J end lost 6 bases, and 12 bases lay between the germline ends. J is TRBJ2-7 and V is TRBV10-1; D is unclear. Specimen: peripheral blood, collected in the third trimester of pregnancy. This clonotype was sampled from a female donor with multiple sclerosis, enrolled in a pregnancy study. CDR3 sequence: CASSDRQLGEQYF. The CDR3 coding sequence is TGCGCCAGCAGTGACCGACAACTGGGCGAGCAGTACTTC.